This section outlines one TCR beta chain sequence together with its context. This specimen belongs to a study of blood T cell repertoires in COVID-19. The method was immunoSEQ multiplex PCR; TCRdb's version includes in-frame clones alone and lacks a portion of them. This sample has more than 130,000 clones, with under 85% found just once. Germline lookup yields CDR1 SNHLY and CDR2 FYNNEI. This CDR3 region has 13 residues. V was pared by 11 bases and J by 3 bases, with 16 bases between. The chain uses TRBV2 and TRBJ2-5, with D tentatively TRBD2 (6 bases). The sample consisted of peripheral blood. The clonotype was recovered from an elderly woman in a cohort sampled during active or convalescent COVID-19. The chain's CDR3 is CAQQRRVKETQYF. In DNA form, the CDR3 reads TGTGCCCAGCAGAGGAGGGTTAAAGAGACCCAGTACTTC.